These 21 T cell receptor beta chains share one sample of origin, sequenced in a study of beta chain features in type 1 diabetes. The entirety of the isolated RNA underwent reverse transcription, so expressed TCRB transcripts were sequenced. The method was immunoSEQ multiplex PCR; TCRdb's version includes in-frame clones alone and lacks a portion of them. The repertoire holds more than 150,000 clones, with over 7.5% as singletons. The sequencing input was central memory CD4+ T cells from blood. These receptors all come from a woman aged 18-29 years in good health.

This chain joins TRBV4-2 and TRBJ1-5; the match to TRBD1 covers 9 bases. Germline trimming cut 0 bases from V and 7 bases from J; bases unmatched to any gene: 4. The CDR3 has 15 amino acids. Looked up from germline, CDR1 is LGHNA and CDR2 is YNFKEQ. The CDR3 is CASSQEGTGTQPQHF. In DNA, the CDR3 is TGTGCCAGCAGCCAAGAGGGGACAGGGACCCAGCCCCAGCATTTT.

This clone was seen a few times. V gene TRBV6-5 combines with J gene TRBJ1-2; D perhaps matches TRBD1 (5 bases). The CDR3 length is 12 residues. Germline V gives CDR1 MNHEY, CDR2 SVGAGI. The ends were cut back, 5 bases at V and 10 bases at J, with 14 bases in the middle. The CDR3 sequence is CASSVPKGLYTF. DNA of the CDR3: TGTGCCAGCAGTGTCCCTAAGGGACTCTACACCTTC.

The chain has TRBV6-5 and TRBJ2-5; D gene uncertain. Germline V lookup: CDR1 MNHEY, CDR2 SVGAGI. With 3 bases removed from V and 5 bases from J, the gap between germline ends came to 10 bases. The CDR3 totals 13 residues. This chain's CDR3 is CASSYNQKETQYF. The CDR3 region has the DNA TGTGCCAGCAGTTATAATCAGAAGGAGACCCAGTACTTC.

The chain is built from TRBV7-2 and TRBJ1-2; no clear D. The CDR3 sequence is 13 residues long. The ends were cut back, 7 bases at V and 4 bases at J, with 13 bases in the middle. Germline CDR1 and CDR2: SGHTA and FQGNSA. CDR3: CASTFSAGYGYTF. DNA for the CDR3: TGTGCCAGCACCTTCAGCGCGGGCTATGGCTACACCTTC.

The CDR3 sequence: CAWSVLDSGYGYTF. DNA of the CDR3: TGTGCCTGGAGTGTACTCGACTCGGGCTATGGCTACACCTTC. The J gene is TRBJ1-2, the V gene TRBV30; no definite D call. Germline values: CDR1 GTSNPN, CDR2 SVGIG (reference sequence). V dropped 0 bases and J dropped 4 bases, with 12 bases sitting between them. The CDR3 runs 14 residues.

This clone was seen more than once but under ten times. This chain connects TRBV19 to TRBJ2-6; no clear D gene. Germline CDR1 reads LNHDA; CDR2 reads SQIVND (reference sequence). V gave up 3 bases and J gave up 8 bases, with 20 bases separating them. The CDR3 has 17 residues. DNA for the CDR3: TGTGCCAGTAGTATTATTCTGAGTACCCTCGGTTCCAACGTCCTGACTTTC. Translated, it gives CASSIILSTLGSNVLTF.

This clone was seen a handful of times. J is TRBJ2-7 and V is TRBV6-1; weak D call: TRBD2 (5 bases). Per germline, CDR1 MNHNS and CDR2 SASEGT. V gave up 0 bases and J gave up 2 bases, with 11 bases separating them. The CDR3 has 15 residues. This CDR3 is CASSEAGVIAYEQYF. The CDR3 DNA follows: TGTGCCAGCAGTGAAGCCGGGGTTATCGCCTACGAGCAGTACTTC.

The chain joins TRBV12-5 to TRBJ2-6; D is unresolved. The CDR3 spans 13 residues. With 7 bases removed from V and 1 base from J, the gap between germline ends came to 5 bases. The V gene's germline CDR1 is LGHNT and CDR2 FRNRAP. The DNA for the CDR3 is TGTGCTAGTGCCGTTTCTGGGGCCAACGTCCTGACTTTC. Translation: CASAVSGANVLTF.

This clone was detected only a few times. The J gene is TRBJ1-4, the V gene TRBV5-8; 7 bases fit TRBD1. Per the germline V gene, CDR1 is SGHTS and CDR2 is YDEGEE. With V trimmed by 4 bases and J by 6 bases, 9 bases remained unmatched. The CDR3 length is 15 residues. Written as DNA, the CDR3 is TGTGCCAGCAGCCAATCAGGGGGTGCACATGAAAAACTGTTTTTT. This gives the protein CASSQSGGAHEKLFF.

This clone was recorded only once. The chain carries TRBV7-6 and TRBJ2-5; no definite D call. CDR1 is SGHVS and CDR2 is FNYEAQ in the germline V gene. The ends were cut back, 5 bases at V and 5 bases at J, with 12 bases in the middle. The CDR3 sequence is 13 residues long. The CDR3 DNA sequence: TGTGCCAGCAGCCAAGCTAGAAGGGAGACCCAGTACTTC. It yields the protein CASSQARRETQYF.

The rearrangement uses TRBV7-9 and TRBJ2-2; 8 bases line up with TRBD1. CDR1 is SEHNR, CDR2 FQNEAQ, per germline (reference sequence). V lost 10 bases to trimming and J lost 0 bases; unmatched junction nucleotides: 4. CDR3 length: 14 amino acids. CDR3 sequence (DNA): TGTGCCACCTCGACAGGGGCGAACACCGGGGAGCTGTTTTTT. This translates into CATSTGANTGELFF.

This clone was counted many times. The chain links TRBV5-1 to TRBJ1-1; TRBD1 matches 9 bases. CDR3 length equals 14 residues. With V trimmed by 4 bases and J by 11 bases, 12 bases remained unmatched. In germline, CDR1 is SGHRS, CDR2 YFSETQ. The CDR3 protein is CASSPGTGTVRAFF. The CDR3 DNA reads TGCGCCAGCAGCCCCGGGACAGGGACTGTCCGGGCTTTCTTT.

A few counts support this clone. The V gene is TRBV11-2, the J gene TRBJ2-7; possibly TRBD2 for D (5 bases). The CDR3 contains 14 residues. Per the germline V gene, CDR1 is SGHAT and CDR2 is FQNNGV. V dropped 2 bases and J dropped 0 bases, with 8 bases sitting between them. The CDR3 DNA reads TGTGCCAGCAGCTTATTGGGGAGCTCCTACGAGCAGTACTTC. Translating it yields CASSLLGSSYEQYF.

The chain links TRBV7-8 to TRBJ1-4, with TRBD1 matching 9 bases. In germline, CDR1 is SGHVS, CDR2 FQNEAQ. Trimming took 4 bases from V and 4 from J; bases not matched to a gene: 7. The CDR3 sequence is 16 residues long. In nucleotides, the CDR3 is TGTGCCAGCAGCTCGATCCCGGGACAGGGTAATGAAAAACTGTTTTTT. This gives the protein CASSSIPGQGNEKLFF.

The sample holds a few counts of this clone. The chain couples TRBV7-2 to TRBJ2-1, with a weak D call TRBD2 (6 bases). Germline CDR1 is SGHTA and CDR2 is FQGNSA. CDR3 length equals 12 residues. V was clipped by 2 bases and J by 15 bases, with 14 bases between them. The CDR3 protein is CASSLTGLEGFF. CDR3 DNA: TGTGCCAGCAGCTTAACGGGGCTGGAGGGGTTCTTC.

The V and J genes are TRBV5-1 and TRBJ2-7; TRBD2 aligns across 9 bases. Unmatched junction bases numbered 10, after V lost 5 bases and J lost 4 bases. CDR3 length: 15 residues. Germline-derived CDR1 and CDR2 are SGHRS and YFSETQ. CDR3 bases: TGCGCCAGCAGATTCGTAGCGGGAGAGGTGTACGAGCAGTACTTC. Residues: CASRFVAGEVYEQYF. The complete variable domain, with remaining parts taken from reference TRBV5-1 and TRBJ2-7, reads KAGVTQTPRYLIKTRGQQVTLSCSPISGHRSVSWYQQTPGQGLQFLFEYFSETQRNKGNFPGRFSGRQFSNSRSEMNVSTLELGDSALYLCASRFVAGEVYEQYFGPGTRLTVT.

A few counts support this clone. The chain uses TRBV18 and TRBJ1-2; no firm D call. V lost 3 bases, J lost 4 bases, and 9 bases lay in between. The CDR3 spans 13 residues. The V gene's germline CDR1 is KGHSH and CDR2 LQKENI. The CDR3 coding sequence is TGTGCCAGCTCACCGGGAGTATCCTATGGCTACACCTTC. Translating it yields CASSPGVSYGYTF.

The chain joins TRBV30 to TRBJ2-5; no clear D. CDR3 size: 13 residues. With 2 bases removed from V and 5 bases from J, the gap between germline ends came to 12 bases. Germline V gives CDR1 GTSNPN, CDR2 SVGIG (reference sequence). CDR3 sequence reads: CAWSSMARETQYF. Written as DNA, the CDR3 is TGTGCCTGGAGTTCCATGGCGAGGGAGACCCAGTACTTC. Supplemented by reference TRBV30 and TRBJ2-5, the full variable domain reads SQTIHQWPATLVQPVGSPLSLECTVEGTSNPNLYWYRQAAGRGLQLLFYSVGIGQISSEVPQNLSASRPQDRQFILSSKKLLLSDSGFYLCAWSSMARETQYFGPGTRLLVL.

This clone was detected only a few times. The chain recombines TRBV4-3 with TRBJ2-2, with 11 bases identical to TRBD2. V lost 1 base and J lost 4; bases outside the gene matches: 11. This CDR3 contains 19 residues. The germline CDR1 and CDR2 sequences are LGHNA and YSLEER. CDR3 DNA: TGCGCCAGCAGCCAAGCACCTCCACTAGCGGGGGTGAGCACCGGGGAGCTGTTTTTT. It codes for CASSQAPPLAGVSTGELFF.

This clone was observed a handful of times. The rearrangement uses TRBV7-3 and TRBJ1-1; 8 nucleotides align to TRBD1. Looked up from germline, CDR1 is SGHTA and CDR2 is FQGTGA. The CDR3 has 14 residues. Unmatched junction bases numbered 2, after V lost 5 bases and J lost 0 bases. The CDR3 bases are TGTGCCAGCAGCCGACAGGGGATGAACACTGAAGCTTTCTTT. Its protein is CASSRQGMNTEAFF.

This clone was seen a handful of times. The chain recombines TRBV5-4 with TRBJ2-2; no clear D. Deletions cut 3 bases from V and 1 base from J, with 7 bases between. The CDR3 is made up of 14 amino acids. Germline loops: CDR1 SGHNT, CDR2 YYREEE (reference sequence). Here the CDR3 DNA reads TGTGCCAGCAGCTCCCCTCTGAACACCGGGGAGCTGTTTTTT. As protein: CASSSPLNTGELFF.